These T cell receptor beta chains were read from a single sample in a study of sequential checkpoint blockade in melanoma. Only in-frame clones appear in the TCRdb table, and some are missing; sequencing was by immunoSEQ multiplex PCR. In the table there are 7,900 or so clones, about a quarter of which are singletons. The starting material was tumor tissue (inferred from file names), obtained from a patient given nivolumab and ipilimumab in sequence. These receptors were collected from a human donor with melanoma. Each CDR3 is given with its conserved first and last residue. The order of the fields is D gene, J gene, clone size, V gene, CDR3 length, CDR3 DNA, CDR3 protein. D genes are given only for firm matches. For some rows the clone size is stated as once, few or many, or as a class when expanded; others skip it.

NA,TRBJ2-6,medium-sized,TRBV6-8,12,TGTGCCAGCAGTTACGACGGGAACGTCCTGACTTTC,CASSYDGNVLTF
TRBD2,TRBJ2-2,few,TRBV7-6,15,TGTGCCAGCACCCCGGAGCGGGGGGTGGACGGGGAGCTGTTTTTT,CASTPERGVDGELFF
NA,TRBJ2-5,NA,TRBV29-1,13,TGCAGCGCCGGAAGGGCCGTCGGGGAGACCCAGTACTTC,CSAGRAVGETQYF
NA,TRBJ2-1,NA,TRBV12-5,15,TGTGCTAGTGGTTTGAGGTACGGCCTTTACAATGAGCAGTTCTTC,CASGLRYGLYNEQFF
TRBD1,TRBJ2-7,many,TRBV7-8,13,TGTGCCAGCAGCTTAACCACAGGGGTCGAGCAGTACTTC,CASSLTTGVEQYF
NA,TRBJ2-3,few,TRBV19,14,TGTGCCAGTAGTATTGGCCGGTTAATGGATACGCAGTATTTT,CASSIGRLMDTQYF
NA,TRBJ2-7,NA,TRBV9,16,TGTGCCAGCAGCCCACAGCTAGCTTCCGGACCCCACGAGCAGTACTTC,CASSPQLASGPHEQYF
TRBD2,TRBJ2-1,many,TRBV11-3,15,TGTGCCAGCAGCTTAGTAGCGGGAGGGCCGTTAGAGCAGTTCTTC,CASSLVAGGPLEQFF
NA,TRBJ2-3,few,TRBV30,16,TGTGCCTGGAGTTACTATCGGGGCGGAAGCACAGATACGCAGTATTTT,CAWSYYRGGSTDTQYF
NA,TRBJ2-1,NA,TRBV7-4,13,TGTGCCAGCAGCTTACAGGGGAGTGATGAGCAGTTCTTC,CASSLQGSDEQFF
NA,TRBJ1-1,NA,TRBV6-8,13,TGTGCCAGCAGTCCAACACAAGACCGTGAAGCTTTCTTT,CASSPTQDREAFF
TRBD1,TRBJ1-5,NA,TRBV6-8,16,TGTGCCAGCAGCACCCCGGGACAGGGGGACCATCAGCCCCAGCATTTT,CASSTPGQGDHQPQHF
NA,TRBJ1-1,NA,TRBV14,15,TGTGCCAGCAGCCTGGCGGGGGCCCTGAACACTGAAGCTTTCTTT,CASSLAGALNTEAFF
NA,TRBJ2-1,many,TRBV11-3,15,TGTGCCAGCAGCCCCACGGGCCAGGGGTACAATGAGCAGTTCTTC,CASSPTGQGYNEQFF
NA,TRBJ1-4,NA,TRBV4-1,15,TGCGCCAGCAGCCTAACCCAGGCGGAAAGCGGAAAACTGTTTTTT,CASSLTQAESGKLFF
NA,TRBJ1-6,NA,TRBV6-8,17,TGTGCCAGCAGTGGCTCCGGGGGGCCAACATATAATTCACCCCTCCACTTT,CASSGSGGPTYNSPLHF
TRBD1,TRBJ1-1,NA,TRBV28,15,TGTGCCAGCAGTTACCGGGGACAGGGGAGGACTGAAGCTTTCTTT,CASSYRGQGRTEAFF
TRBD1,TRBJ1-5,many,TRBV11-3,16,TGTGCCAGCAGCCCGGGACAGGGGAAGAGAGGTCAGCCCCAGCATTTT,CASSPGQGKRGQPQHF
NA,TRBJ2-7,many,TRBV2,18,TGTGCCAGCAGCGCTTCCCGACCGTCTCGAGTCCCCCGATACGAGCAGTACTTC,CASSASRPSRVPRYEQYF
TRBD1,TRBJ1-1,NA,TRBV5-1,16,TGCGCCAGCAGCGTAAGCTCTGGACAGGGGAGGTCTGAAGCTTTCTTT,CASSVSSGQGRSEAFF
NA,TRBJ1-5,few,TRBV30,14,TGTGCCTGGAGTGTAGGGAGTGCAAATCAGCCCCAGCATTTT,CAWSVGSANQPQHF
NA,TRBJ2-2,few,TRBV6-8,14,TGTGCCAGCAGTTTGGGGCTCCCCCCCGGGGAGCTGTTTTTT,CASSLGLPPGELFF
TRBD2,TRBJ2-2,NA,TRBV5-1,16,TGCGCCAGCAGCATTCTCGCGGGGGGGCCGACCGGGGAGCTGTTTTTT,CASSILAGGPTGELFF
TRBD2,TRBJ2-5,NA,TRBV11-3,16,TGTGCCAGCAGCTTAAGCCTAGCGGCCTTCCAAGAGACCCAGTACTTC,CASSLSLAAFQETQYF
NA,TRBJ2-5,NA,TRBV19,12,TGTGCCAGTAGTACGAACCAAGAGACCCAGTACTTC,CASSTNQETQYF
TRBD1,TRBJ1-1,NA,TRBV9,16,TGTGCCAGCAGCGAAACAGGGGACCCATTGGGCACTGAAGCTTTCTTT,CASSETGDPLGTEAFF
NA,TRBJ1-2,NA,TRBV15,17,TGTGCCACCAGCAGCCGGGACAAAACCCTCGGGGTCTATGGCTACACCTTC,CATSSRDKTLGVYGYTF
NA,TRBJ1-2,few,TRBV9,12,TGTGCCAGCAGCGTAGCGGGGAGCGGCTACACCTTC,CASSVAGSGYTF
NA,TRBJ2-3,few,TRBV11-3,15,TGTGCCAGCAGCTTAGGGGGAACTAGCACAGATACGCAGTATTTT,CASSLGGTSTDTQYF
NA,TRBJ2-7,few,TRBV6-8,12,TGTGCCAGCAGTTCACCGGCGGGAGAGCAGTACTTC,CASSSPAGEQYF
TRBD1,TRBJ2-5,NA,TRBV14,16,TGTGCCAGCAGCCAAGTCTCCGGGACAGCAACGAAGACCCAGTACTTC,CASSQVSGTATKTQYF
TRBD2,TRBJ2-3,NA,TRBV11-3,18,TGTGCCAGCAGCCCCAGGACTAGCGGGCGATCATTCACAGATACGCAGTATTTT,CASSPRTSGRSFTDTQYF
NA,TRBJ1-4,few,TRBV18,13,TGTGCCAGCTCACCGCGGACAGATCAGGAACTGTTTTTT,CASSPRTDQELFF
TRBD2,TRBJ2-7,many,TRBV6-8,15,TGTGCCAGCACGGGAGAAGCGGGATTGACCTACGAGCAGTACTTC,CASTGEAGLTYEQYF
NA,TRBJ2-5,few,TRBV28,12,TGTGCCAGCAGTTTATGGGGGGAGACCCAGTACTTC,CASSLWGETQYF
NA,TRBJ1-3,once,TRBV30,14,TGTGCCTGGAGTGTATCTGGGACTGGAAACACCATATATTTT,CAWSVSGTGNTIYF
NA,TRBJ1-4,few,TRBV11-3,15,TGTGCCAGCAGCCCCGGGGCCAGGGAAAATGAAAAACTGTTTTTT,CASSPGARENEKLFF
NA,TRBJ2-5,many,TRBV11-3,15,TGTGCCAGCAGCTTGGCCTCGGGAAAACAAGAGACCCAGTACTTC,CASSLASGKQETQYF
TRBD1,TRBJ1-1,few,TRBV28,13,TGTGCCAGCGTTGGACAGGCGGGGACTGAAGCTTTCTTT,CASVGQAGTEAFF
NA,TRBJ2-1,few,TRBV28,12,TGTGCCAGCAGTTTATCCGACCGCGAGCAGTTCTTC,CASSLSDREQFF
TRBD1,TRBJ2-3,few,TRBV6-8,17,TGTGCCAGCAGTGGGGGACAGGTAACTGTTAGCACAGATACGCAGTATTTT,CASSGGQVTVSTDTQYF
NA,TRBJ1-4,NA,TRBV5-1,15,TGCGCCAGCAGCTTGTCCCGGGGGGAATATGAAAAACTGTTTTTT,CASSLSRGEYEKLFF
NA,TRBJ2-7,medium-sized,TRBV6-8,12,TGTGCCAGCAGTTACTCTGCGAGAGAGCAGTACTTC,CASSYSAREQYF
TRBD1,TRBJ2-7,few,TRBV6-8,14,TGTGCCAGCACCCCTCGGGGACAGGGCTCCGAGCAGTACTTC,CASTPRGQGSEQYF
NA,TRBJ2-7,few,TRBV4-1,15,TGCGCCAGCAGCCAAGAAATGGCATGGGCCTACGAGCAGTACTTC,CASSQEMAWAYEQYF
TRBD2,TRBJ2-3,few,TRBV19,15,TGTGCCAGTAGTACCCTGGGGGGGGGCACAGATACGCAGTATTTT,CASSTLGGGTDTQYF
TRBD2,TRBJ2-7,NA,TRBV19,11,TGTGCCAATAGCGGGTCCTACGAGCAGTACTTC,CANSGSYEQYF
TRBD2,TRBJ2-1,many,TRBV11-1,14,TGTGCCAGCAGCGGTCTAGCGGGCTACAATGAGCAGTTCTTC,CASSGLAGYNEQFF
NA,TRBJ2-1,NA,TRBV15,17,TGTGCCACCAGCAAAGGAGCGGCTGCCCTCATTCAGGAGGAGCAGTTCTTC,CATSKGAAALIQEEQFF
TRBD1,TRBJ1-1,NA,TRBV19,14,TGTGCCAGTGCTTGGACAGGGTCGAACACTGAAGCTTTCTTT,CASAWTGSNTEAFF
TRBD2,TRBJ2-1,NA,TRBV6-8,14,TGTGCCACCACGACTAGCGGGGGCTCCAATGAGCAGTTCTTC,CATTTSGGSNEQFF
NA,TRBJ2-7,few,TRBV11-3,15,TGTGCCAGCAGCTTAGGAGGGGGAGGCTCCTACGAGCAGTACTTC,CASSLGGGGSYEQYF
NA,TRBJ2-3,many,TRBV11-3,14,TGTGCCAGCAGCTTAGACAGGGCTGCAGATACGCAGTATTTT,CASSLDRAADTQYF
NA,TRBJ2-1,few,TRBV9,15,TGTGCCAGCAGCGCCCAACTCGGACTGGTCAATGAGCAGTTCTTC,CASSAQLGLVNEQFF
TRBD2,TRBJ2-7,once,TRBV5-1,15,TGCGCCAGCAGCTTGTCGAGCGGGGGTTCCTACGAGCAGTACTTC,CASSLSSGGSYEQYF
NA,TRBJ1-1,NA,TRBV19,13,TGTGCCAGTAGGGGGGGTGGAGGCACTGAAGCTTTCTTT,CASRGGGGTEAFF
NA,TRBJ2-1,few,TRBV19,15,TGTGCCAGTAGTACTATAATCGCTTCCTACAATGAGCAGTTCTTC,CASSTIIASYNEQFF
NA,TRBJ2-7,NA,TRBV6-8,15,TGTGCCAGCTGGGGGGTCTCGGCGGCCTCGGGCGAGCAGTACTTC,CASWGVSAASGEQYF
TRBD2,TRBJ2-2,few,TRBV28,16,TGTGCCAGCAGCAAATACGGGAGGGCGAACACCGGGGAGCTGTTTTTT,CASSKYGRANTGELFF
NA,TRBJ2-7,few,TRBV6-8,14,TGTGCCAGCAGCTCCGGACGGAGCTCCTACGAGCAGTACTTC,CASSSGRSSYEQYF